This record looks at one T cell receptor beta chain sequence and its context. No antigen is known for it. Qualities for individual bases were not recorded, and no much larger clone is one base off. This sample stems from a study of T cell responses to AZD1222 COVID-19 vaccine (dated by TCRdb to the early 2020s). As for the study more broadly: A total of 240 or so trial participants underwent TCR sequencing, of whom around 210 had received two doses of AZD1222 and some 25 had received two doses of the MenACWY control vaccine. Enrollment into the trials was organized by age into subgroups of 18-55, 56-69 and 70-plus years, and those subgroups contained about 160, 30 and 59 TCR-sequenced participants, respectively.

This specimen's time point label, interpreted: baseline before first vaccination. Reading the label with the study, this specimen's treatment or condition is: meningococcal conjugate vaccine given as trial control. Vaccinee samples came from UK trials COV001 and COV002, including a single-blind randomized controlled phase 2/3 trial of AZD1222 (ChAdOx1 nCoV-19) in healthy adults. For TCRbeta chain sequencing, PBMC samples were collected from trial participants at day 0 and at day 28 after the second dose. What the research found in general, with its limitations: In the small 56-69-year group, the increase in depth fell short of significance, most likely because of low power. Conclusions about previously exposed vaccinees were limited because only a handful of AZD1222 recipients were SARS-CoV-2 seropositive at baseline. Because no day 14 peak-response samples were available, repertoires were characterized only after the peak T cell response. Participants were mostly white British, with more females than males. The authors suggested clonal diversity may have been underestimated. Epitopes outside the regions mutated in the B.1.351 and B.1.1.7 variants were reportedly recognized by nearly half of the unique spike-specific TCRs. CD4 TCRs associated with the vaccine covered the entire spike protein, and the dominant responses were in regions 160-218 and 743-854. After two AZD1222 doses, both the breadth and the depth of spike-specific TCRs were significantly higher than at day 0 and than in MenACWY recipients.

The CDR3 regions of human TCRbeta chains were subjected to immunosequencing. On the authors' methods: TCRs in the repertoires were matched against a reference library of SARS-CoV-2-specific TCRs that had been generated with the MIRA antigen-specificity platform. Breadth was defined as the fraction of unique TCRs that were SARS-CoV-2-associated, and depth was defined as the fraction of total T cells that were SARS-CoV-2-associated. Using the MIRA data, each spike-specific TCR was mapped to the spike region that the TCR reacts to and placed in a CD4 or CD8 class. Log10-transformed breadth and depth values were compared by one-way ANOVA with Sidak's multiple comparisons tests. In TCRdb, the immuneACCESS table is reduced to in-frame sequences with V and J assigned. These tables do not hold every clone; where another copy was compared, an unresolved V gene accounts for under half, and the others remain unexplained. Clonal size and the V and J genes are those of that table, whereas D and trimming came from the DNA. In all, the sample holds 100,000 to 150,000 clones, and just over 85% of those were seen once. Under 20% of the sample is in the top ten clones.

From the cysteine through the phenylalanine, the CDR3 covers 18 amino acids. The only DNA kept is the CDR3, 54 bases in frame from the first base. Taken from the germline V gene (reference sequence), the CDR1 and CDR2 loops are GTSNPN and SVGIG. V is shortened by 2 bases, J by 2 bases, and the region joining them spans 24 bases. The sequence is built from TRBV30 and TRBJ1-2, and possibly TRBD1, on 5 matching bases. This clonotype was sampled from an adult in good health. Sequencing was performed on peripheral blood, taken on day 0 of MenACWY control vaccination. The CDR3 region has the sequence CAWSNPRKADSVNYGYTF. The DNA sequence reads TGTGCCTGGAGTAATCCTCGCAAAGCCGACAGTGTAAACTATGGCTACACCTTC.